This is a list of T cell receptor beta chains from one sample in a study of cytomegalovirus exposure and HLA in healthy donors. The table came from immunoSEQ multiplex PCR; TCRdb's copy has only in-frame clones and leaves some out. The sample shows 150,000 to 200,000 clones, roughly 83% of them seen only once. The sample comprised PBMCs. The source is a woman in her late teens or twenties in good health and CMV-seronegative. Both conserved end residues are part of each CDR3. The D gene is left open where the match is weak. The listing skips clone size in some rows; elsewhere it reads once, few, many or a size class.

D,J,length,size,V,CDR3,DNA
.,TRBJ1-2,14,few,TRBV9,CASSASGTEYGYTF,TGTGCCAGCAGCGCTTCCGGGACTGAGTATGGCTACACCTTC
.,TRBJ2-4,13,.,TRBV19,CASSNNPQNIQYF,TGTGCCAGTAGTAACAATCCACAAAACATTCAGTACTTC
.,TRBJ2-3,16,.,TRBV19,CASRRNTGPSSDTQYF,TGTGCCAGTAGGCGGAATACAGGGCCCTCCTCGGATACGCAGTATTTT
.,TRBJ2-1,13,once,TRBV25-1,CASSEGRGALQFF,TGTGCCAGCAGTGAGGGCAGGGGGGCCTTACAGTTCTTC
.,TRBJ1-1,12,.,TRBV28,CASRERDTEAFF,TGTGCCAGCAGGGAGAGGGACACTGAAGCTTTCTTT
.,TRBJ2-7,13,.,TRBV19,CASSPTGAAEQYF,TGTGCCAGCTCGCCGACAGGAGCCGCCGAGCAGTACTTC
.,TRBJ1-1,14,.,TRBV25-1,CASSDQGAYTEAFF,TGTGCCAGCAGTGATCAGGGTGCCTACACTGAAGCTTTCTTT
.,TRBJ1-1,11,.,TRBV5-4,CASSGPGEAFF,TGTGCCAGCAGCGGCCCGGGTGAAGCTTTCTTT
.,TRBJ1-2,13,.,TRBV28,CAHLGGAGYGYTF,TGTGCCCACCTGGGAGGGGCCGGCTATGGCTACACCTTC
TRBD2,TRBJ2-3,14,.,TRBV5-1,CASREGRATDTQYF,TGCGCCAGCCGTGAGGGGAGGGCCACAGATACGCAGTATTTT
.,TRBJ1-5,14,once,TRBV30,CAWAEGGANQPQHF,TGTGCCTGGGCCGAAGGGGGAGCTAATCAGCCCCAGCATTTT
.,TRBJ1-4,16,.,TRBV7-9,CASSLGRRALNEKLFF,TGTGCCAGCAGCTTAGGGCGGAGGGCACTCAATGAAAAACTGTTTTTT
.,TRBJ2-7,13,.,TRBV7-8,CASSLRWTYEQYF,TGTGCCAGCAGCCTAAGGTGGACATACGAGCAGTACTTC
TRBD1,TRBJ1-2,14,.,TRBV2,CASSPGTGSYGYTF,TGTGCCAGCAGCCCCGGGACAGGGTCCTATGGCTACACCTTC
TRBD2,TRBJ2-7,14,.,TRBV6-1,CASSYRLAAYEQYF,TGTGCCAGCAGTTATAGACTAGCGGCCTACGAGCAGTACTTC
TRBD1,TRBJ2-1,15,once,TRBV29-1,CSVDGQGDSYNEQFF,TGCAGCGTCGACGGACAGGGAGATTCCTACAATGAGCAGTTCTTC
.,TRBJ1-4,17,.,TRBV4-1,CASSQVRGGTTNEKLFF,TGCGCCAGCAGCCAAGTTAGGGGAGGGACAACTAATGAAAAACTGTTTTTT
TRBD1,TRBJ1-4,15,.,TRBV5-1,CASSLRTGVREKLFF,TGCGCCAGCAGCTTACGGACAGGGGTACGCGAAAAACTGTTTTTT
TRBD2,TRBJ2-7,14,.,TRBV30,CAWSVLERGGSRYF,TGTGCCTGGAGTGTTCTTGAGCGGGGGGGCAGTCGGTACTTC
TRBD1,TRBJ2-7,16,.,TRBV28,CASSSPPRQGGYEQYF,TGTGCCAGCAGTTCCCCCCCCCGACAGGGCGGCTACGAGCAGTACTTC
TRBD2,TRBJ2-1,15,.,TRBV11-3,CASSWTSGENNEQFF,TGTGCCAGCAGCTGGACTAGCGGGGAAAACAATGAGCAGTTCTTC
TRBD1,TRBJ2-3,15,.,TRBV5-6,CAPRPGTGPTDTQYF,TGTGCCCCCCGGCCAGGGACAGGACCCACAGATACGCAGTATTTT
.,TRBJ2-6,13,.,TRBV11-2,CASRDSGANVLTF,TGTGCCAGCCGGGACTCTGGGGCCAACGTCCTGACTTTC